The following is a T cell receptor (beta chain) sequence with its context. These data are taken from a study of blood T cell repertoires in COVID-19. Study context: From the United States, Italy and Spain came samples of acute and convalescent COVID-19. Sources were T cells, B-cell-depleted T cells, or PBMCs; the material itself was cDNA or gDNA.

Method: immunoSEQ multiplex PCR; TCRdb's copy keeps in-frame clones and lacks some. The data hold 250,000 to 350,000 clones, with 80% to 90% observed a single time. There are 17 residues in the CDR3. CDR1 SGHNT and CDR2 YYREEE come from the germline V gene (reference sequence). The V and J ends lost 4 bases and 0 bases, in that order; junction bases with no gene match: 11. Specimen: PBMCs or T cells enriched from blood (not recorded which). The chain couples TRBV5-4 to TRBJ1-2, with TRBD1 identical over 8 bases. This sequence originates from a woman under 30 who had recovered from COVID-19. Here the CDR3 DNA reads TGTGCCAGCAGCCGCCCGGGACAGGCACCTTCTAACTATGGCTACACCTTC. Encoded protein: CASSRPGQAPSNYGYTF.